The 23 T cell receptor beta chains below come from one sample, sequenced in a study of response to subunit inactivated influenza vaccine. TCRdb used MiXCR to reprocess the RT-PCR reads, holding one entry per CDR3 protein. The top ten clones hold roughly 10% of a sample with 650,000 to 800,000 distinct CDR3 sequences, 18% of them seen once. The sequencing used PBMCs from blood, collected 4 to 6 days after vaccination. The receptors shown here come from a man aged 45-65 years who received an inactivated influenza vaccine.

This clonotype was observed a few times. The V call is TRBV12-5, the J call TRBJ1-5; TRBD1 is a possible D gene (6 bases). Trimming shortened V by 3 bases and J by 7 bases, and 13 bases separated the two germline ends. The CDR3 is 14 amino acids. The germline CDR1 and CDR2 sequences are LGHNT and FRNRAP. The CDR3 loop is CASGLQGGGQPQHF. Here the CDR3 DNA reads TGTGCTAGTGGTTTACAGGGAGGAGGCCAGCCCCAGCATTTT.

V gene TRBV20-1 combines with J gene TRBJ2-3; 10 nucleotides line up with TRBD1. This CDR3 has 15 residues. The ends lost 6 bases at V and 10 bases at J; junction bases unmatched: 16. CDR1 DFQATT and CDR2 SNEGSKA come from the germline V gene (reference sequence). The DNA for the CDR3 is TGCAGTGCCGCCCCGGGACAGGGGCGGCGATGGGCGCAGTATTTT. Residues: CSAAPGQGRRWAQYF.

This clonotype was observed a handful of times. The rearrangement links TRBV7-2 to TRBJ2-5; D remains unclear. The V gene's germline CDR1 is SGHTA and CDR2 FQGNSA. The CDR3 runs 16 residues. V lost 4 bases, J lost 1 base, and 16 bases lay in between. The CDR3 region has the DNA TGTGCCAGCAGCTCCCGGTTGAGGCCGGGCCAAGAGACCCAGTACTTC. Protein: CASSSRLRPGQETQYF. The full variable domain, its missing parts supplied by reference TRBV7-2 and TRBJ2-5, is GAGVSQSPSNKVTEKGKDVELRCDPISGHTALYWYRQSLGQGLEFLIYFQGNSAPDKSGLPSDRFSAERTGGSVSTLTIQRTQQEDSAVYLCASSSRLRPGQETQYFGPGTRLLVL.

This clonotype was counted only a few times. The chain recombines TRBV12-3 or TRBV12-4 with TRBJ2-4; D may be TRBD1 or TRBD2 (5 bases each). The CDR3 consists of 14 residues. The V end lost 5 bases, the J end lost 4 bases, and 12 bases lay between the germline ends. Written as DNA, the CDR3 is TGTGCCAGCAGTGTGACGGGGACGAAAAACATTCAGTACTTC. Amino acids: CASSVTGTKNIQYF.

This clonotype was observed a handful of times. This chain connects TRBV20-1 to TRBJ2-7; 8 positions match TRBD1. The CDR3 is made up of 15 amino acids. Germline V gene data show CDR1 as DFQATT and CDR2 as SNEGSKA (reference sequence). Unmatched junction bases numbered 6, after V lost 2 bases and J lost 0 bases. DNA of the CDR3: TGCAGTGCTAGACGAGACAGGGGCATCTCCTACGAGCAGTACTTC. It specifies CSARRDRGISYEQYF.

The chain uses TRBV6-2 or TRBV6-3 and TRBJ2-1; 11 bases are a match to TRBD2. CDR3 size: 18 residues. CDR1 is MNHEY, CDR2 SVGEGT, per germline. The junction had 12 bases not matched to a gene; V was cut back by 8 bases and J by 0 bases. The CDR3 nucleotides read TGTGCCAGCGAGCCGGGACTAGCGGTTATACGCTCCTACAATGAGCAGTTCTTC. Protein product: CASEPGLAVIRSYNEQFF.

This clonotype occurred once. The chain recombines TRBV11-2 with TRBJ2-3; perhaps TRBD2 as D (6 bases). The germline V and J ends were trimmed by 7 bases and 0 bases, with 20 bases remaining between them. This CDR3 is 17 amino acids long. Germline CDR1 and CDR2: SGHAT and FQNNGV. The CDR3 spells CASTWGLGPDSTDTQYF. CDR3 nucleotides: TGTGCCAGCACCTGGGGACTGGGGCCGGATAGCACAGATACGCAGTATTTT.

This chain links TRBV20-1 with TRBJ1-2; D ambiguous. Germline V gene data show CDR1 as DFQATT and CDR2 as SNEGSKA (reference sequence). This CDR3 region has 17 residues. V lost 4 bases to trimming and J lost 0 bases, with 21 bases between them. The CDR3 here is CSAMLGISRRTNYGYTF. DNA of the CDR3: TGCAGTGCTATGTTGGGGATCAGCCGCAGAACTAACTATGGCTACACCTTC.

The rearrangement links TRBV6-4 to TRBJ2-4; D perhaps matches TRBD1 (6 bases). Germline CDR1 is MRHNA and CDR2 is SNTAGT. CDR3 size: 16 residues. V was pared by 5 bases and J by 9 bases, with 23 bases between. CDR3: CASSNKDRLRYGIQYF. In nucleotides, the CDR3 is TGTGCCAGCAGTAACAAAGACAGGTTGCGGTACGGCATTCAGTACTTC.

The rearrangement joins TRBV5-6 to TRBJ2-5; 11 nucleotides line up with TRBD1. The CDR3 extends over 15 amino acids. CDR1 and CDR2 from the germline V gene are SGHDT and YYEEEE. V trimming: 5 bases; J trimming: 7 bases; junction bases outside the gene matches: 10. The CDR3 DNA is TGTGCCAGCAGTTCCGGGACAGGGGGACCAGCGACCCAGTACTTC. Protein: CASSSGTGGPATQYF.

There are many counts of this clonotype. The CDR3 DNA reads TGTGCCAGCAGTTTTATTAGCGGGGGGGCAAGGTCCCTCGCCTACAATGAGCAGTTCTTC. As protein: CASSFISGGARSLAYNEQFF. The chain uses TRBV12-3 or TRBV12-4 and TRBJ2-1; 11 nucleotides align to TRBD2. The V and J ends lost 3 bases and 2 bases, in that order; junction bases with no gene match: 15. CDR3 length equals 20 residues.

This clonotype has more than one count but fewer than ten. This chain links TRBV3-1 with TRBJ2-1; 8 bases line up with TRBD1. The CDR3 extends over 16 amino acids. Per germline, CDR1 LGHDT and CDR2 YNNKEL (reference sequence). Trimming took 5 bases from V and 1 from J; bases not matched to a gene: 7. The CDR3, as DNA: TGTGCCAGCAGCGGATTTACAGGGGGTTCCTACAATGAGCAGTTCTTC. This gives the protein CASSGFTGGSYNEQFF.

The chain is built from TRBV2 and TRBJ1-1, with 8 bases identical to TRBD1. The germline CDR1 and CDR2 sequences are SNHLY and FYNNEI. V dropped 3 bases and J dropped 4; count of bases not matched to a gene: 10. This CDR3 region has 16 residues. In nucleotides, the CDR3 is TGTGCCAGCAGTGAGGGGATCGGACAGGGCGTCACTGAAGCTTTCTTT. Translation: CASSEGIGQGVTEAFF.

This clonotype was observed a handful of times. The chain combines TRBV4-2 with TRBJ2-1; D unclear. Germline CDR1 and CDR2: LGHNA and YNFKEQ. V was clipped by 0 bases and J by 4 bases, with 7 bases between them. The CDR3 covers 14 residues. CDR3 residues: CASSQDTGYNEQFF. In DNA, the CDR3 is TGTGCCAGCAGCCAAGATACCGGGTACAATGAGCAGTTCTTC.

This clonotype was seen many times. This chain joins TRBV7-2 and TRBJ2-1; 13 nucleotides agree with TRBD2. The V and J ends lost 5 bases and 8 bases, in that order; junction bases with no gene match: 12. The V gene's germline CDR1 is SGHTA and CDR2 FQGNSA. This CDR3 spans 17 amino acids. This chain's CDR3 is CASSPRTSGGYLYEQFF. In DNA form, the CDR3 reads TGTGCCAGCAGCCCTAGGACTAGCGGGGGATACCTTTATGAGCAGTTCTTC. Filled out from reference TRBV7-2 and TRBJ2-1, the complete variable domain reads GAGVSQSPSNKVTEKGKDVELRCDPISGHTALYWYRQSLGQGLEFLIYFQGNSAPDKSGLPSDRFSAERTGGSVSTLTIQRTQQEDSAVYLCASSPRTSGGYLYEQFFGPGTRLTVL.

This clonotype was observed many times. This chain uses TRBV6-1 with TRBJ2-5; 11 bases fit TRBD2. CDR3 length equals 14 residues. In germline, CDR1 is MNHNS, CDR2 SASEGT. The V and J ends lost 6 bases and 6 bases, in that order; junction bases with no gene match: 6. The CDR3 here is CASRNSGGDKTQYF. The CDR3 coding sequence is TGTGCCAGCAGGAATAGCGGGGGGGATAAGACCCAGTACTTC.

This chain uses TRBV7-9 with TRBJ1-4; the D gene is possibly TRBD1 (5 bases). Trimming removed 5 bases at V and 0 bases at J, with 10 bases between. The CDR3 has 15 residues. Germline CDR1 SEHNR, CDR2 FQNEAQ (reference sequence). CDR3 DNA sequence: TGTGCCAGCAGCCAGAAGGGGACAACTAATGAAAAACTGTTTTTT. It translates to CASSQKGTTNEKLFF.

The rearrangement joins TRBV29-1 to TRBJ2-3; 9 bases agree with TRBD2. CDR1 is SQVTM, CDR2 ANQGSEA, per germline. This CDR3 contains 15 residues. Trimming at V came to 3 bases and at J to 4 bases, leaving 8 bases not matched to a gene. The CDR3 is CSVELAGGPPDTQYF. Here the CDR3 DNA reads TGCAGCGTTGAGTTGGCGGGAGGGCCCCCAGATACGCAGTATTTT.

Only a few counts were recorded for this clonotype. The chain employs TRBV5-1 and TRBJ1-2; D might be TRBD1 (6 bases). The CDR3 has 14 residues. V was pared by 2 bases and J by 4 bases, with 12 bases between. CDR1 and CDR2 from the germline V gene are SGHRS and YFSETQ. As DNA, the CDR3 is TGCGCCAGCAGCTTAAGGACAGAAACCTATGGCTACACCTTC. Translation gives CASSLRTETYGYTF.

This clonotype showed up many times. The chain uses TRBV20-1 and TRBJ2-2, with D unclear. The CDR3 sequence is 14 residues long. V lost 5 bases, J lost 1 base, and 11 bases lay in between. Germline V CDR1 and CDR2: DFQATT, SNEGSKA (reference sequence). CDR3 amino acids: CSAHYDGNTGELFF. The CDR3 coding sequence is TGCAGTGCTCACTACGACGGGAACACCGGGGAGCTGTTTTTT.

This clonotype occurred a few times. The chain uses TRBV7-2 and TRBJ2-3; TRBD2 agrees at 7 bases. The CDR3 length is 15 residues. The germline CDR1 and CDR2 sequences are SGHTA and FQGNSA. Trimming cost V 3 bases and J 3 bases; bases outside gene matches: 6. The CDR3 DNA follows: TGTGCCAGCAGCTTCTCCGGGACTAAAACAGATACGCAGTATTTT. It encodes CASSFSGTKTDTQYF.

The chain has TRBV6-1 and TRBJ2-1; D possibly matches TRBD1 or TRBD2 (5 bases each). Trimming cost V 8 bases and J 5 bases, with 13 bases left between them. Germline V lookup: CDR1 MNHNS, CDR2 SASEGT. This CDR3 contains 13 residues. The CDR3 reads CASSRGPDNEQFF. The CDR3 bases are TGTGCCAGCTCGAGGGGCCCCGACAATGAGCAGTTCTTC.

The CDR3 coding sequence is TGCAGTGCTGGCCGAGGACAGGGGACCCACGAGCAGTACTTC. Translating it yields CSAGRGQGTHEQYF. The rearrangement joins TRBV20-1 to TRBJ2-7, with 9 nucleotides matching TRBD1. The V and J ends lost 5 bases and 5 bases, in that order; junction bases with no gene match: 10. Germline assignment: CDR1 DFQATT and CDR2 SNEGSKA (reference sequence). This CDR3 has 14 amino acids.